The T cell receptor beta chain described here comes from a study of T cells in Graves' hyperthyroidism and ophthalmopathy. V lost 4 bases and J lost 1, with 12 bases in between. This CDR3 comprises 15 residues. Germline CDR1 MDHEN, CDR2 SYDVKM. This clonotype was recorded many times. The CDR3 regions of TCR beta were amplified from RNA transcripts. Primed by the HTBI set, a first-round RT-PCR was run on the TCR CDR3. MiXCR was run by TCRdb on the multiplex PCR reads, yielding one entry per CDR3 protein. The table has nearly 110,000 distinct CDR3 sequences, about a sixth seen once. The TCR was taken from a woman aged 50 to 60 with Graves' hyperthyroidism. V usage is TRBV28 and J usage is TRBJ2-3, with D perhaps being TRBD1 or TRBD2 (5 bases each). Material: blood. The CDR3 loop is CASSSRDHRTDTQYF. In nucleotides, the CDR3 is TGTGCCAGCAGTTCCCGGGACCATCGCACAGATACGCAGTATTTT.